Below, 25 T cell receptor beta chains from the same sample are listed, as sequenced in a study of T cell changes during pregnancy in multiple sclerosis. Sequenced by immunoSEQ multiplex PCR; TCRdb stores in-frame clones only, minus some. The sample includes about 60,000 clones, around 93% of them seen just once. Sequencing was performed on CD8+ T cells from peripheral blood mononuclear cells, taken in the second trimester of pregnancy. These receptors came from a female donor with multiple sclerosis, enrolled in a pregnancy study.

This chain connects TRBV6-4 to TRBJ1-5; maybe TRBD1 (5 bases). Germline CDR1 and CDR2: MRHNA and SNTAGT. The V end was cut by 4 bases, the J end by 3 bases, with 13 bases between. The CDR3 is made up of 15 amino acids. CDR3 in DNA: TGTGCCAGCAGTGTATTCCCGGGGGACAATCAGCCCCAGCATTTT. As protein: CASSVFPGDNQPQHF.

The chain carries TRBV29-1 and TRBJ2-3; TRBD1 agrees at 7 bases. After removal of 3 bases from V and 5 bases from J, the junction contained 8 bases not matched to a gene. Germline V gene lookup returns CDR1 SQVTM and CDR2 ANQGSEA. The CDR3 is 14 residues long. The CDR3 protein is CSVDEGASGDTQYF. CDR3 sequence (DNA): TGCAGCGTTGATGAGGGGGCGTCGGGAGATACGCAGTATTTT.

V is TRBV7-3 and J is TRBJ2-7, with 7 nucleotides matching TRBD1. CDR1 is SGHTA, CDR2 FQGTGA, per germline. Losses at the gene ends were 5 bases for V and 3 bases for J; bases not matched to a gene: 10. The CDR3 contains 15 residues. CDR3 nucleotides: TGTGCCAGCAGCCCCGACAGGGCTGAATTCTACGAGCAGTACTTC. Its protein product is CASSPDRAEFYEQYF.

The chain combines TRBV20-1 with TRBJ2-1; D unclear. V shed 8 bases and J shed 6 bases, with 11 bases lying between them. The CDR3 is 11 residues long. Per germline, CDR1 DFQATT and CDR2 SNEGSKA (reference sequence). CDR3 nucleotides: TGCAGTTCAGGCTTTGGCAATGAGCAGTTCTTC. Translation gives CSSGFGNEQFF.

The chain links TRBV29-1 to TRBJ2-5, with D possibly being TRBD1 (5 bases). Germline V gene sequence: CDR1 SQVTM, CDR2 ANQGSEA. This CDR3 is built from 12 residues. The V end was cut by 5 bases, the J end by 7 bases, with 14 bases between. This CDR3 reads CSVSDSERTQYF. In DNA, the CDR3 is TGCAGCGTTTCCGACAGCGAACGGACCCAGTACTTC.

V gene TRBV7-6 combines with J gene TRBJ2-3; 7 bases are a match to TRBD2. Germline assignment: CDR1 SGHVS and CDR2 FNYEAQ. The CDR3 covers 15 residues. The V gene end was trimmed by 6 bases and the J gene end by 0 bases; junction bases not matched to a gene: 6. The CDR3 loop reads CASRVGTTSTDTQYF. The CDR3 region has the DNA TGTGCCAGCAGGGTCGGGACTACTAGCACAGATACGCAGTATTTT.

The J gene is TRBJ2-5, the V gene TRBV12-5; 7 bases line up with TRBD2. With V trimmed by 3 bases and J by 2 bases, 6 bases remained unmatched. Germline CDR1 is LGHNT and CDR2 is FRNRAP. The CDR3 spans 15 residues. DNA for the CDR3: TGTGCTAGTGGTTTTCTCGGACTAGGACAAGAGACCCAGTACTTC. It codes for CASGFLGLGQETQYF.

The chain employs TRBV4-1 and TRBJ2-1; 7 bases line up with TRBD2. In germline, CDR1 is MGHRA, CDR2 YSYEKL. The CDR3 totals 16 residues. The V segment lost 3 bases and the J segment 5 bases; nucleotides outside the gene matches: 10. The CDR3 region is CASSHRSGIMNNEQFF. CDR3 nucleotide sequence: TGCGCCAGCAGCCATCGCAGCGGGATAATGAACAATGAGCAGTTCTTC.

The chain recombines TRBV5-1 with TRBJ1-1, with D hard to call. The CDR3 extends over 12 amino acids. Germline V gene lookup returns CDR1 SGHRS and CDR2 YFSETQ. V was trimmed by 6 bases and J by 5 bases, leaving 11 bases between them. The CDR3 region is CASKEGSTEAFF. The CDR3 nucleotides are TGCGCCAGCAAGGAGGGTTCGACTGAAGCTTTCTTT.

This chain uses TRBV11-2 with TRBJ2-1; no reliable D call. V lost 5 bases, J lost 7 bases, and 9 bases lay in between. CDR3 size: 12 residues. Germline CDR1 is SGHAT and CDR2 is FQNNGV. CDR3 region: CASSPTNNEQFF. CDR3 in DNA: TGTGCCAGCAGCCCCACTAATAATGAGCAGTTCTTC.

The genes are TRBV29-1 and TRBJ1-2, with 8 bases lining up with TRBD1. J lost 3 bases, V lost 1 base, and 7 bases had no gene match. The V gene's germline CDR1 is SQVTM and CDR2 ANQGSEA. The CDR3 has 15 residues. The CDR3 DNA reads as TGCAGCGTTGAAGGCCTGACAGGGGCCGACTATGGCTACACCTTC. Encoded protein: CSVEGLTGADYGYTF.

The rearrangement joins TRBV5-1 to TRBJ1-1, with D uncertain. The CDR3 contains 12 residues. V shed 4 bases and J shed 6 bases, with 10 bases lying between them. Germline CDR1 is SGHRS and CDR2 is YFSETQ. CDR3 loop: CASSLTAAEAFF. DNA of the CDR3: TGCGCCAGCAGCCTCACGGCGGCTGAAGCTTTCTTT.

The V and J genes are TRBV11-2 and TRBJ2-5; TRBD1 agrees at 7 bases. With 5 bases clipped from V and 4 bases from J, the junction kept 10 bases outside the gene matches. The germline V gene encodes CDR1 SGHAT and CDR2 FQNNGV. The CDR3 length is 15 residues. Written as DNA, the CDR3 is TGTGCCAGCAGCCTCCTACAGGGGTGGGGAGAGACCCAGTACTTC. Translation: CASSLLQGWGETQYF.

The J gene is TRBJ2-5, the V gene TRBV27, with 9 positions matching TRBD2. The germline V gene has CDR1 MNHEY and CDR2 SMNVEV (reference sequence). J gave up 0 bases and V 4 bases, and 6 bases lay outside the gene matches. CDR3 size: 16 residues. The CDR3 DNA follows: TGTGCCAGCAGTTCCGGGACTAGCAGGTACCAAGAGACCCAGTACTTC. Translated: CASSSGTSRYQETQYF.

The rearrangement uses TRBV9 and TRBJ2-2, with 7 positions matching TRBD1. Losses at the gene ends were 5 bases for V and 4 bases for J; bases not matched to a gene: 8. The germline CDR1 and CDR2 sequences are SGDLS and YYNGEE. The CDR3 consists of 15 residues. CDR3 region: CASRGLGDSTGELFF. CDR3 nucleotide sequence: TGTGCCAGCAGAGGCTTGGGGGACAGCACCGGGGAGCTGTTTTTT.

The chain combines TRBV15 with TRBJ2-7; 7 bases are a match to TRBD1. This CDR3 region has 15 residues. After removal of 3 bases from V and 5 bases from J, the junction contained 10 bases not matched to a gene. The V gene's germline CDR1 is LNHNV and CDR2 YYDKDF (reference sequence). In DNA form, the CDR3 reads TGTGCCACCAGCAGGGATGACCTTCAGGGGGACGAGCAGTACTTC. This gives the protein CATSRDDLQGDEQYF.

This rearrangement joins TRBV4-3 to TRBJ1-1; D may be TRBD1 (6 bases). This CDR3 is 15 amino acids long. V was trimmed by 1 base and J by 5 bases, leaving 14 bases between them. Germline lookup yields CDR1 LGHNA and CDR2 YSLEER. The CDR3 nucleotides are TGCGCCAGCAGCCAAGCTTCCAGGGGATTGACTGAAGCTTTCTTT. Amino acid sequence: CASSQASRGLTEAFF.

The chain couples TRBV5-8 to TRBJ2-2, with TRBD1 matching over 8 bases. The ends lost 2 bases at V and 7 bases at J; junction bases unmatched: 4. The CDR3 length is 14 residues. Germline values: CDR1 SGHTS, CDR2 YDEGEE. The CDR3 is CASSLRQGHGELFF. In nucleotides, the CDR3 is TGTGCCAGCAGCTTAAGACAGGGGCACGGGGAGCTGTTTTTT.

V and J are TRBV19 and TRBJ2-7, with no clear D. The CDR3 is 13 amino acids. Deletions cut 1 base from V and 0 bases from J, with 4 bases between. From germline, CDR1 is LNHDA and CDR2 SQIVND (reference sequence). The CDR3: CASSIGSSYEQYF. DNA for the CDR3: TGTGCCAGTAGTATAGGCAGCTCCTACGAGCAGTACTTC.

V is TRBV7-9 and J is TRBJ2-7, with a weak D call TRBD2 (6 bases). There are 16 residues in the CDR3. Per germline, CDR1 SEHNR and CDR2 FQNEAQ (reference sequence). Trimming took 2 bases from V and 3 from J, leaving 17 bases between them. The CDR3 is CASSLTQGGFLYEQYF. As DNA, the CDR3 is TGTGCCAGCAGCTTAACCCAGGGAGGCTTTCTCTACGAGCAGTACTTC. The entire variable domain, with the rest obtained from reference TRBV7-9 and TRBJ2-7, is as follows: DTGVSQNPRHKITKRGQNVTFRCDPISEHNRLYWYRQTLGQGPEFLTYFQNEAQLEKSRLLSDRFSAERPKGSFSTLEIQRTEQGDSAMYLCASSLTQGGFLYEQYFGPGTRLTVT.

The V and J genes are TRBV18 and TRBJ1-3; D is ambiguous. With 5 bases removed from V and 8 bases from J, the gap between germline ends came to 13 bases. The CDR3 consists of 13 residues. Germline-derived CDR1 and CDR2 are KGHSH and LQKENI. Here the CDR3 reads CASSASPRDTIYF. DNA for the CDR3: TGTGCCAGCTCAGCCAGCCCTCGGGACACCATATATTTT.

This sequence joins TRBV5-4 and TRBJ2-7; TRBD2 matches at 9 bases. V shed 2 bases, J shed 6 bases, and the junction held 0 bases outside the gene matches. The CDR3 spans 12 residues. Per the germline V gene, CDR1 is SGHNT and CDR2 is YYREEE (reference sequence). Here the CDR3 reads CASSFSGSEQYF. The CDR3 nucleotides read TGTGCCAGCAGCTTTAGCGGGAGCGAGCAGTACTTC.

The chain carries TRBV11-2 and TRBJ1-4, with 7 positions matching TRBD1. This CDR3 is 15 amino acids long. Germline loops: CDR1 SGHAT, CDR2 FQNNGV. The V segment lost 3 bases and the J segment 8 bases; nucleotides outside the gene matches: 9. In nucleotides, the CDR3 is TGTGCCAGCAGCTTTAGCGACAGGGTACGCGAAAAACTGTTTTTT. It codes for CASSFSDRVREKLFF.

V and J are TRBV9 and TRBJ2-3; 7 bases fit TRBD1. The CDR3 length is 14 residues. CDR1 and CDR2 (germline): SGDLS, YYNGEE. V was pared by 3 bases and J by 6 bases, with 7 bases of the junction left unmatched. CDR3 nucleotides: TGTGCCAGCAGCGGGGGGACAGAAGTTGATACGCAGTATTTT. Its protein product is CASSGGTEVDTQYF.

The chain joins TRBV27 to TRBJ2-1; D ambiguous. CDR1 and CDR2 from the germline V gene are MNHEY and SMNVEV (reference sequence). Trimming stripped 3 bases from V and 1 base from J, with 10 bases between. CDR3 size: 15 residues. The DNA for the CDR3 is TGTGCCAGCAGTTTTGCCGGTTATTCCTACAATGAGCAGTTCTTC. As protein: CASSFAGYSYNEQFF.